This passage covers 17 T cell receptor beta chains from one sample sequenced in a study of T cell clonality in common variable immunodeficiency. The method was immunoSEQ multiplex PCR; TCRdb's version includes in-frame clones alone and lacks a portion of them. Found here are about 60,000 clones, no singletons; the ten largest cover around 1.7%. The sample taken for sequencing was peripheral blood mononuclear cells. The receptors come from a person aged 18-69 years in good health.

This clone was seen ten or more times. The read terminates 3 residues ahead of where the CDR3 ends, so the germline J gene completes it. The chain is built from TRBV9 and TRBJ2-3, with 7 bases matching TRBD1. V was pared by 4 bases and J by 2 bases, with 10 bases of the junction left unmatched. In germline, CDR1 is SGDLS, CDR2 YYNGEE. CDR3 length: 16 residues. The CDR3 loop is CASSIGQVSATDTQYF. The sequenced part of the CDR3 DNA is TGTGCCAGCAGCATCGGACAGGTCTCAGCCACAGATACG.

At least ten counts were recorded for this clone. The sequenced fragment ends 3 residues before the CDR3 boundary, so the rest is inferred from the germline J gene. This chain joins TRBV19 and TRBJ2-1, with TRBD2 identical over 8 bases. This CDR3 comprises 14 residues. CDR1 is LNHDA, CDR2 SQIVND, per germline (reference sequence). Germline trimming cut 3 bases from V and 8 bases from J; bases unmatched to any gene: 6. CDR3 bases read: TGTGCCAGTAGTATCCTAGCGACTAGCGATGAG. Translated: CASSILATSDE. The CDR3 as a whole reads CASSILATSDEQFF. Using reference TRBV19 and TRBJ2-1 for the parts outside the CDR3, the full variable domain is DGGITQSPKYLFRKEGQNVTLSCEQNLNHDAMYWYRQDPGQGLRLIYYSQIVNDFQKGDIAEGYSVSREKKESFPLTVTSAQKNPTAFYLCASSILATSDEQFFGPGTRLTVL.

The table lists this clone with many counts. The sequenced part of the CDR3 DNA is TGTGCCAGTAGTGCCGACAGGGGGCCTTCCTATAATTCACCC. This sequence encodes CASSADRGPSYNSP. Given in full, the CDR3 is CASSADRGPSYNSPLHF. The V and J genes are TRBV19 and TRBJ1-6; 10 nucleotides match TRBD1. The missing CDR3 end, 3 residues past where the read stops, is filled in from the germline J gene. Germline CDR1 is LNHDA and CDR2 is SQIVND (reference sequence). The CDR3 is 17 residues long. The V segment lost 5 bases and the J segment 1 base; nucleotides outside the gene matches: 5.

This clone was counted ten times or more. The CDR3 is cut off 3 residues early in the read; its end comes from the germline J gene. This chain connects TRBV7-3 to TRBJ2-1; 10 bases align to TRBD2. V lost 4 bases to trimming and J lost 6 bases; unmatched junction nucleotides: 6. The CDR3 has 15 amino acids. Germline V gene data show CDR1 as SGHTA and CDR2 as FQGTGA. The CDR3 bases that were read are TGTGCCAGCAGCTCCCTAGCGGGAGCGGGCAATGAG. Residues: CASSSLAGAGNE. The CDR3, in full, reads CASSSLAGAGNEQFF.

This clone has ten or more counts. Coverage ceases 3 residues before the CDR3 finishes, and the germline J gene fills in the end. The chain has TRBV30 and TRBJ2-1; possible D gene TRBD2, 6 bases. The CDR3 extends over 17 amino acids. CDR1 is GTSNPN and CDR2 is SVGIG in the germline V gene (reference sequence). The germline V and J ends were trimmed by 3 bases and 7 bases, with 25 bases remaining between them. This CDR3 is CAWRPFTRVSGVNEQFF. The covered CDR3 bases are TGTGCCTGGAGGCCTTTCACACGCGTATCGGGGGTAAATGAG.

This clone has ten or more counts. The part of the CDR3 DNA that was read is TGTGCCAGCAGTACGGCTCCGGGACAGGGTATT. It yields the protein CASSTAPGQGI. The full CDR3 protein reads CASSTAPGQGIAFF. The chain carries TRBV28 and TRBJ1-1; 9 nucleotides align to TRBD1. The read halts 3 residues ahead of the CDR3 end, with the missing end drawn from the germline J gene. The CDR3 is made up of 14 amino acids. Germline values: CDR1 MDHEN, CDR2 SYDVKM.

In its sample, this clone was seen many times. The read ends 3 residues before the CDR3 terminus; that terminus is restored from the germline J gene. The chain combines TRBV9 with TRBJ2-1; 7 bases match TRBD2. Germline CDR1 reads SGDLS; CDR2 reads YYNGEE. J lost 6 bases, V lost 2 bases, and 5 bases had no gene match. This CDR3 is built from 14 residues. The CDR3 loop is CASSVSGGSNEQFF. The sequenced part of the CDR3 DNA is TGTGCCAGCAGCGTTTCCGGGGGGAGCAATGAG. Full variable domain (outside the CDR3, taken from reference TRBV9 and TRBJ2-1): DSGVTQTPKHLITATGQRVTLRCSPRSGDLSVYWYQQSLDQGLQFLIQYYNGEERAKGNILERFSAQQFPDLHSELNLSSLELGDSALYFCASSVSGGSNEQFFGPGTRLTVL.

Ten or more counts support this clone. CDR3 DNA, as far as it was read: TGTGCCAGTAGTACCCCCCGTCCGGCGGGAGAGAATACG. The encoded protein is CASSTPRPAGENT. The full CDR3 sequence reads CASSTPRPAGENTQYF. The rearrangement uses TRBV19 and TRBJ2-3; TRBD2 agrees at 7 bases. From the germline J gene comes the end of the CDR3, since the read stops 3 residues before it. Trimming removed 4 bases from V and 7 bases from J; junction bases left unmatched: 14. Germline-derived CDR1 and CDR2 are LNHDA and SQIVND (reference sequence). The CDR3 consists of 16 residues.

The table lists this clone with many counts. The read ends 3 residues before the CDR3 terminus; that terminus is restored from the germline J gene. The chain combines TRBV19 with TRBJ1-1, with a tentative D call TRBD1 (6 bases). The CDR3 length is 13 residues. Trimming shortened V by 4 bases and J by 6 bases, and 12 bases separated the two germline ends. Germline loops: CDR1 LNHDA, CDR2 SQIVND (reference sequence). Here the CDR3 reads CASSSRGDAEAFF. The CDR3 bases that were read are TGTGCCAGTAGTAGCAGGGGAGACGCTGAA.

This clone was detected a few times. The read ends 3 residues before the CDR3 terminus; that terminus is restored from the germline J gene. The rearrangement links TRBV5-1 to TRBJ2-3; 16 nucleotides agree with TRBD2. Germline V gene sequence: CDR1 SGHRS, CDR2 YFSETQ. The CDR3 is made up of 16 amino acids. V was clipped by 4 bases and J by 5 bases; unmatched bases: 4. The CDR3 loop reads CASSPGLAGGQDTQYF. CDR3 DNA (partial): TGCGCCAGCAGCCCGGGACTAGCGGGGGGGCAAGATACG.

This clone was counted many times. The sequenced fragment ends 3 residues before the CDR3 boundary, so the rest is inferred from the germline J gene. The V and J genes are TRBV20-1 and TRBJ1-6, with D hard to call. CDR1 is DFQATT and CDR2 is SNEGSKA in the germline V gene (reference sequence). The CDR3 totals 17 residues. Deletions cut 7 bases from V and 4 bases from J, with 23 bases between. This CDR3 reads CSVPSSTDWAYNSPLHF. The sequenced CDR3 bases are TGCAGTGTCCCGAGCTCGACGGATTGGGCGTATAATTCACCC.

This clone was recorded at least ten times. The read ends 3 residues shy of where the CDR3 ends; the end is completed using the germline J gene. The J gene is TRBJ2-7, the V gene TRBV6-1; 8 bases are a match to TRBD2. V shed 1 base, J shed 5 bases, and the junction held 10 bases outside the gene matches. The CDR3 is 16 residues long. Germline V gene data show CDR1 as MNHNS and CDR2 as SASEGT. The CDR3 bases that were read are TGTGCCAGCAGTGAAGAGGGCGCGGGGGGAATGAACGAG. The encoded protein is CASSEEGAGGMNE. The whole CDR3 protein reads CASSEEGAGGMNEQYF.

This clone showed up many times. The covered CDR3 bases are TGCAGTGCTAGGTCCAGCGGGAGATACGAG. Its translation is CSARSSGRYE. The entire CDR3 sequence reads CSARSSGRYEQYF. The chain has TRBV20-1 and TRBJ2-7, with TRBD2 identical over 8 bases. Coverage ceases 3 residues before the CDR3 finishes, and the germline J gene fills in the end. CDR1 is DFQATT and CDR2 is SNEGSKA in the germline V gene (reference sequence). The CDR3 loop spans 13 amino acids. Germline trimming cut 3 bases from V and 4 bases from J; bases unmatched to any gene: 5.

This clone has a count of ten or more. With the read ending 3 residues before the CDR3 end, the germline J gene is used to fill in that end. The gene calls are TRBV2 and TRBJ1-2; D call uncertain. V was pared by 8 bases and J by 3 bases, with 13 bases between. The germline gives CDR1 SNHLY, CDR2 FYNNEI. This CDR3 has 13 amino acids. CDR3 DNA (partial): TGTGCCAGCGTTGGACGCGGGGACTATGGC. This translates into CASVGRGDYG. The complete CDR3 sequence is CASVGRGDYGYTF. Based on the CDR3 plus reference TRBV2 and TRBJ1-2, the full variable domain is EPEVTQTPSHQVTQMGQEVILRCVPISNHLYFYWYRQILGQKVEFLVSFYNNEISEKSEIFDDQFSVERPDGSNFTLKIRSTKLEDSAMYFCASVGRGDYGYTFGSGTRLTVV.

This clone was found many times. With the read ending 3 residues before the CDR3 end, the germline J gene is used to fill in that end. J is TRBJ2-3 and V is TRBV20-1, with 10 positions matching TRBD2. J gave up 2 bases and V 7 bases, and 6 bases lay outside the gene matches. The germline gives CDR1 DFQATT, CDR2 SNEGSKA (reference sequence). There are 14 residues in the CDR3. CDR3 bases read: TGCAGTGTCTTTCTAGCGGGGGACACAGATACG. It encodes CSVFLAGDTDT. Given in full, the CDR3 is CSVFLAGDTDTQYF.

This clone was observed many times. The CDR3 extends 3 residues past the end of the read, so its final part is completed from the germline J gene. The chain employs TRBV5-1 and TRBJ2-1; 13 nucleotides align to TRBD2. The ends lost 4 bases at V and 6 bases at J; junction bases unmatched: 4. This CDR3 region has 15 residues. Germline V gene data show CDR1 as SGHRS and CDR2 as YFSETQ. CDR3 protein: CASSDGTSGTNEQFF. The DNA read from the CDR3 is TGCGCCAGCAGCGACGGGACTAGCGGGACCAATGAG. Complete variable domain (other parts from reference TRBV5-1 and TRBJ2-1): KAGVTQTPRYLIKTRGQQVTLSCSPISGHRSVSWYQQTPGQGLQFLFEYFSETQRNKGNFPGRFSGRQFSNSRSEMNVSTLELGDSALYLCASSDGTSGTNEQFFGPGTRLTVL.

This clone was counted at least ten times. The sequenced fragment ends 3 residues before the CDR3 boundary, so the rest is inferred from the germline J gene. V is TRBV6-2 or TRBV6-3 and J is TRBJ2-3; D perhaps matches TRBD1 (6 bases). Germline-derived CDR1 and CDR2 are MNHEY and SVGEGT. CDR3 length: 13 amino acids. V lost 9 bases to trimming and J lost 3 bases, with 13 bases between them. CDR3 region: CASGSGDTDTQYF. The DNA read from the CDR3 is TGTGCCAGTGGGTCAGGGGATACAGATACG.